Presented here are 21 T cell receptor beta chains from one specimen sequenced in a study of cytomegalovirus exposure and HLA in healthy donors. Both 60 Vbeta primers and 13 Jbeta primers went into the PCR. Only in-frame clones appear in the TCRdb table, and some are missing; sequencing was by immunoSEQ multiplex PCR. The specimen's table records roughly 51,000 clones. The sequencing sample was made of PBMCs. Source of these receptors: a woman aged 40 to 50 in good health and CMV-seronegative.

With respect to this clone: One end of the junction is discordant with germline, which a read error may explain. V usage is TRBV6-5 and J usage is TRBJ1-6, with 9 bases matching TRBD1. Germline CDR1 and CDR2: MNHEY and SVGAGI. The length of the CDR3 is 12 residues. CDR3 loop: CASSYSGTGLYF. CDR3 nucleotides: TGTGCCAGCAGTTACTCGGGGACAGGGCTCTACTTT.

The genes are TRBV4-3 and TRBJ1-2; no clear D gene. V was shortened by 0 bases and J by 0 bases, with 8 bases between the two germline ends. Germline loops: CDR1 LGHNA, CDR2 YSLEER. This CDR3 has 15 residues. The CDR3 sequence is CASSQDQNANYGYTF. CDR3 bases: TGCGCCAGCAGCCAAGACCAGAACGCTAACTATGGCTACACCTTC.

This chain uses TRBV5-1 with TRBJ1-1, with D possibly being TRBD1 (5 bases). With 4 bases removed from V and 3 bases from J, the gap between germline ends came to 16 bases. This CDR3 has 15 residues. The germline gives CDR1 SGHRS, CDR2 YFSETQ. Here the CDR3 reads CASSPGWGRDTEAFF. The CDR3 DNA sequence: TGCGCCAGCAGCCCTGGGTGGGGGAGGGACACTGAAGCTTTCTTT.

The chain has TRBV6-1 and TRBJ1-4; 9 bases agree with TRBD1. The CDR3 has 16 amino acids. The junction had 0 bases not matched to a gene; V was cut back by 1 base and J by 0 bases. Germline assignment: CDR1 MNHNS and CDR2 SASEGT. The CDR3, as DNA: TGTGCCAGCAGTGAAGGACAGGGGGCAACTAATGAAAAACTGTTTTTT. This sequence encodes CASSEGQGATNEKLFF.

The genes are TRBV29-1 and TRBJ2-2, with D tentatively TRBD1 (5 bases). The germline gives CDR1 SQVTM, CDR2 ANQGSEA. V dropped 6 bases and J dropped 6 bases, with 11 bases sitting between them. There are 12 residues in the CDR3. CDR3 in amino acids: CSVALGPGELFF. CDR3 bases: TGCAGCGTCGCCTTGGGGCCCGGGGAGCTGTTTTTT.

CDR3 DNA sequence: TGTGCCAGTAGTGGGGACAGGGGTGACATTCAGTACTTC. This translates into CASSGDRGDIQYF. V gene TRBV19 combines with J gene TRBJ2-4, with 10 positions matching TRBD1. The V gene end was trimmed by 5 bases and the J gene end by 8 bases; junction bases not matched to a gene: 3. CDR1 is LNHDA and CDR2 is SQIVND in the germline V gene (reference sequence). The CDR3 is 13 amino acids.

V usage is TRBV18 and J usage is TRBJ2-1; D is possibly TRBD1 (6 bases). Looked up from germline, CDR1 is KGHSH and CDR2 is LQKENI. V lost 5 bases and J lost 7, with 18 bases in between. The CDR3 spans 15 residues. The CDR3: CASSAGTIRVNEQFF. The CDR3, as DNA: TGTGCCAGCTCAGCAGGGACAATAAGGGTGAATGAGCAGTTCTTC.

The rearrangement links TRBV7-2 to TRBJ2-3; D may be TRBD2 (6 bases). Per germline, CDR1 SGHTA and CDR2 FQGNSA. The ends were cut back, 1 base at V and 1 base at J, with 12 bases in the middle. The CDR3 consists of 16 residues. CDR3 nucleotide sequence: TGTGCCAGCAGCTTAGATGTCGGGGGACGCACAGATACGCAGTATTTT. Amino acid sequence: CASSLDVGGRTDTQYF. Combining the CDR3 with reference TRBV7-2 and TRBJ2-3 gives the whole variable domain GAGVSQSPSNKVTEKGKDVELRCDPISGHTALYWYRQSLGQGLEFLIYFQGNSAPDKSGLPSDRFSAERTGGSVSTLTIQRTQQEDSAVYLCASSLDVGGRTDTQYFGPGTRLTVL.

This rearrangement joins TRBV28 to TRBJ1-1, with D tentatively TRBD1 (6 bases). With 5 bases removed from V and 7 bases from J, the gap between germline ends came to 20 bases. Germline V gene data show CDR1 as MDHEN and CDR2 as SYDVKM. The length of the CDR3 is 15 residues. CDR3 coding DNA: TGTGCCAGCAGTCCTTATTTAGGGGGGGCGGTTGAAGCTTTCTTT. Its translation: CASSPYLGGAVEAFF.

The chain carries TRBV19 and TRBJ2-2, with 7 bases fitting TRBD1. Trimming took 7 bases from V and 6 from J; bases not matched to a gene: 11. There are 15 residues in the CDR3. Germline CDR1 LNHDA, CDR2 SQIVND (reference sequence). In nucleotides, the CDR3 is TGTGCCAGTACCGACGGACAGGTCCCCCCCGGGGAGCTGTTTTTT. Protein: CASTDGQVPPGELFF.

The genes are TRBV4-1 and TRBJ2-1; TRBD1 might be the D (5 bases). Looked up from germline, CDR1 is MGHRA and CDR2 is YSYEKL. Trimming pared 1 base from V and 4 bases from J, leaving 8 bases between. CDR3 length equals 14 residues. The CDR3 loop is CASSQVGAYNEQFF. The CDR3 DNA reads TGCGCCAGCAGCCAAGTTGGGGCTTACAATGAGCAGTTCTTC.

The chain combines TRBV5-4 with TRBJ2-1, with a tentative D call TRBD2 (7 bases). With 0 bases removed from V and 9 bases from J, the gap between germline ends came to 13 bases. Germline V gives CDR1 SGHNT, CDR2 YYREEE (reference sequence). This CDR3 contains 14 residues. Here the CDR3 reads CASSLDFAGAEQFF. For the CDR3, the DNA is TGTGCCAGCAGCTTGGACTTCGCGGGGGCTGAGCAGTTCTTC.

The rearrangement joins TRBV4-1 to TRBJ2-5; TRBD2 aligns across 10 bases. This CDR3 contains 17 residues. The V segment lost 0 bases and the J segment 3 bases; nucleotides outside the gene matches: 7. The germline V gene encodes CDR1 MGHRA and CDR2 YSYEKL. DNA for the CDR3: TGCGCCAGCAGCCAAGAGTACGGTAGCGGGAGGAAAGAGACCCAGTACTTC. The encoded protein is CASSQEYGSGRKETQYF.

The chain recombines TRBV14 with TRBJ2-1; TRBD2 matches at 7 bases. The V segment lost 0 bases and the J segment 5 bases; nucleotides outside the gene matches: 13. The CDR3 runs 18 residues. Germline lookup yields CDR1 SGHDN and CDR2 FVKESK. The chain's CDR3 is CASSQDRASGSLDNEQFF. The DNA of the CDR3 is TGTGCCAGCAGCCAAGATAGGGCTAGCGGTTCCCTGGACAATGAGCAGTTCTTC.

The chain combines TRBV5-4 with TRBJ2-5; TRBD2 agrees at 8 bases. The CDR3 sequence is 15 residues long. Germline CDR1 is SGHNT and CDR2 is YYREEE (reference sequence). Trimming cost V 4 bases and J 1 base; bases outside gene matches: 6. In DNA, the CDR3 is TGTGCCAGCAGCAGTAGGCTAGCGGGCCAAGAGACCCAGTACTTC. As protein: CASSSRLAGQETQYF.

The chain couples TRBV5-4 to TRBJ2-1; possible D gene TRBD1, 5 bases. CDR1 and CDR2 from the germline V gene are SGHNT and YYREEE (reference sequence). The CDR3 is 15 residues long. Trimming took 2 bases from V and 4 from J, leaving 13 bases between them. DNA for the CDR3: TGTGCCAGCAGCTTAAGGCAGGGAACATACAATGAGCAGTTCTTC. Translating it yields CASSLRQGTYNEQFF.

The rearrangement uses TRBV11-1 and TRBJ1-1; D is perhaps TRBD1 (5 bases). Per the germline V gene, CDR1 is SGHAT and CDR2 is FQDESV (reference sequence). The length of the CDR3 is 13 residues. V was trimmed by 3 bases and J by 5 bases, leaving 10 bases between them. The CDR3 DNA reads TGTGCCAGCAGCTTGTGGGGGAGGACTGAAGCTTTCTTT. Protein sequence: CASSLWGRTEAFF.

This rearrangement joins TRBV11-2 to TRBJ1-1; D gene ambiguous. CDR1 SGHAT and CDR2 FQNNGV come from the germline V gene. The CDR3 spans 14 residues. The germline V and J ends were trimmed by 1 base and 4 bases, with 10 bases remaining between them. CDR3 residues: CASSLARYATEAFF. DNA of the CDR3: TGTGCCAGCAGCTTAGCGAGGTACGCCACTGAAGCTTTCTTT.

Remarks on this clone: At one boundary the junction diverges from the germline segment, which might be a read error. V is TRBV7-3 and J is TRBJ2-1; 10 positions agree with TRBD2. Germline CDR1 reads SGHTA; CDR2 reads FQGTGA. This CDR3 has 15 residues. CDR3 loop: CASSSSGSSDNEQFF. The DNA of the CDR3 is TGTGCCAGCAGCTCTAGCGGGAGCTCCGACAATGAGCAGTTCTTC.

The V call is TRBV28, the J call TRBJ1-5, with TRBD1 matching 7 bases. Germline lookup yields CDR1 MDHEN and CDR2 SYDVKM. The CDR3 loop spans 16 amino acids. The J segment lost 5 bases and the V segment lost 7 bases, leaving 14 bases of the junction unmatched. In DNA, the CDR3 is TGTGCCAGCACCCCCATGGAGGCAGGGGGAGATCAGCCCCAGCATTTT. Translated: CASTPMEAGGDQPQHF.

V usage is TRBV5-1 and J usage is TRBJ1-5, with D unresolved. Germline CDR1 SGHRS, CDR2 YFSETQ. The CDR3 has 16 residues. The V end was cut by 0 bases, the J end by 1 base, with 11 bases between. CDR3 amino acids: CASSLAPGASNQPQHF. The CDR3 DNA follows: TGCGCCAGCAGCTTGGCCCCGGGAGCGAGCAATCAGCCCCAGCATTTT.